This T cell receptor beta chain was found in a study of read filtering for tumor transcriptome and immune sequencing. Overall study context: After DNase treatment, RNA was made into whole-transcriptome libraries. Per sample, TCR-region reads ranged about 4.05 to 11 million by IR-seq, roughly 80 to 1273 by RNA-seq.

Details on this clonotype: The antigen remains unidentified.

From roughly 0.4 ug of RNA, a library with molecular barcoded alpha/delta and beta/gamma adaptors was made. TCRdb recomputed calls from the reads with MiXCR, one row per CDR3 protein. The sample lists roughly 90,000 distinct CDR3 sequences, over 9% occurring once. Study-level points and caveats: The sorted CD138-negative fraction was a mixed bone marrow immune population, not purified T cells. IR-seq captured clonotypes deeper and more reliably than RNA-seq.

The germline V gene has CDR1 SGHRS and CDR2 YFSETQ. This CDR3 region has 16 residues. V gave up 3 bases and J gave up 5 bases; unmatched junction bases: 8. The chain links TRBV5-1 to TRBJ2-5, with 12 positions matching TRBD1. The TCR was taken from a donor aged 40 or over with multiple myeloma. Sample: a population of CD138-negative cells sorted from bone marrow. The CDR3 DNA follows: TGCGCCAGCAGCTCAACCGGGACAGGGGGCGGTGAGACCCAGTACTTC. This translates into CASSSTGTGGGETQYF.